This T cell receptor (beta chain) was recorded in a study of cytomegalovirus exposure and HLA in healthy donors. Regarding this clone: The target antigen is unknown.

Researchers ran the PCR with 60 Vbeta and 13 Jbeta primers. Libraries were prepared by immunoSEQ multiplex PCR; TCRdb keeps only in-frame clonotypes and omits some of them. The table has some 160,000 clones, around 80% seen once. The CDR3 length is 15 residues. The V gene end was trimmed by 1 base and the J gene end by 5 bases; junction bases not matched to a gene: 7. Germline V lookup: CDR1 SGHAT, CDR2 FQNNGV. Regarding the study as a whole: In a later analysis, at a false discovery rate of 0.05, 15,000 to 20,000 TCR beta sequences were associated with HLA alleles. Later analysis placed DRB1 highest and HLA-C lowest in TCR association rates, which differed by HLA locus.

The chain has TRBV11-2 and TRBJ2-5; 7 bases line up with TRBD1. This receptor was obtained from a woman aged 18 to 35 in good health and CMV-seronegative. The specimen sequenced was PBMCs. This CDR3 reads CASSLVGIQGETQYF. The CDR3 region has the DNA TGTGCCAGCAGCTTAGTTGGTATACAGGGGGAGACCCAGTACTTC.